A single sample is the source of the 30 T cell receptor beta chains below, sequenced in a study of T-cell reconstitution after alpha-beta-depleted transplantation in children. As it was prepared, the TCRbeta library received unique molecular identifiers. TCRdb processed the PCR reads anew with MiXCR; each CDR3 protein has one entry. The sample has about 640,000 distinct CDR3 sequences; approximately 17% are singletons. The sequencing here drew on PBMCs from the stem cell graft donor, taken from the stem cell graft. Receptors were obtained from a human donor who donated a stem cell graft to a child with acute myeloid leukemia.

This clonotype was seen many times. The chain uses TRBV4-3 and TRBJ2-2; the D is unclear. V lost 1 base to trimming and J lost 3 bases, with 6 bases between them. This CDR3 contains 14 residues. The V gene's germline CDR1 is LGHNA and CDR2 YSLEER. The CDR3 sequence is CASSQGSYTGELFF. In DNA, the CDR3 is TGCGCCAGCAGCCAAGGTTCCTACACCGGGGAGCTGTTTTTT.

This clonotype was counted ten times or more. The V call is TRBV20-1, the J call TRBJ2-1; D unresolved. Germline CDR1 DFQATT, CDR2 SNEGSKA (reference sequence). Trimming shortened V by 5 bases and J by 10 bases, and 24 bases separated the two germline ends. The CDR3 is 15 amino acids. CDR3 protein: CSAEAAHGAPREQFF. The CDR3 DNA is TGCAGTGCTGAAGCCGCCCACGGAGCCCCCCGGGAGCAGTTCTTC.

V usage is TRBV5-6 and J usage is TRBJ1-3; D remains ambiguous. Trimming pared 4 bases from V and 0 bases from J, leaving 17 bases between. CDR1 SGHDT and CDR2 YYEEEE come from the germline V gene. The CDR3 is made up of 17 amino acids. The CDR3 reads CASSLFGRVDSGNTIYF. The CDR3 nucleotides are TGTGCCAGCAGCCTGTTCGGGAGGGTGGACTCTGGAAACACCATATATTTT. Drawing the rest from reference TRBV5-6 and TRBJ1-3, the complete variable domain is DAGVTQSPTHLIKTRGQQVTLRCSPKSGHDTVSWYQQALGQGPQFIFQYYEEEERQRGNFPDRFSGHQFPNYSSELNVNALLLGDSALYLCASSLFGRVDSGNTIYFGEGSWLTVV.

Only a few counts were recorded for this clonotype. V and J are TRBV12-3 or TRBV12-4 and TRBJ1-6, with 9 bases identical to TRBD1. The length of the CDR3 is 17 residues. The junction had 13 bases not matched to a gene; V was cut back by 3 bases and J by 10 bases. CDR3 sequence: CASSFPQGALRGSPLHF. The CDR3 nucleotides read TGTGCCAGCAGTTTTCCACAGGGGGCACTTAGGGGGTCACCCCTCCACTTT.

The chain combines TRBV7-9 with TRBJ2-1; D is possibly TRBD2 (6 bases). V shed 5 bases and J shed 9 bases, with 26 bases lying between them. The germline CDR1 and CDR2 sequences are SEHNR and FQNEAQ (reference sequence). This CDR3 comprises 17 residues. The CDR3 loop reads CASSLKGGVIAPTEQFF. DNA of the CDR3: TGTGCCAGCAGCCTTAAGGGCGGGGTCATAGCGCCCACTGAGCAGTTCTTC.

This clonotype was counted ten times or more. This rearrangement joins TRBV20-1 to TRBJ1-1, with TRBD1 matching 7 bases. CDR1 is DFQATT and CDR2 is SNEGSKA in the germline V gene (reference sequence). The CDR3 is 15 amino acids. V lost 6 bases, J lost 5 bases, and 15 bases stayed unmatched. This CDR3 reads CSARPPTGRSTEAFF. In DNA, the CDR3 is TGCAGTGCCCGTCCCCCGACAGGGAGGTCGACTGAAGCTTTCTTT.

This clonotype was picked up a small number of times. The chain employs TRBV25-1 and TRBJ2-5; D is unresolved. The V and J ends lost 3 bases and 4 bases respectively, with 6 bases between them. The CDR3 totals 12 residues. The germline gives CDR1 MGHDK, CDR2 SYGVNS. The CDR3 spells CASSDRRETQYF. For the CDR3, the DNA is TGTGCCAGCAGTGACCGCCGAGAGACCCAGTACTTC. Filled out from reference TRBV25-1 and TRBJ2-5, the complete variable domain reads EADIYQTPRYLVIGTGKKITLECSQTMGHDKMYWYQQDPGMELHLIHYSYGVNSTEKGDLSSESTVSRIRTEHFPLTLESARPSHTSQYLCASSDRRETQYFGPGTRLLVL.

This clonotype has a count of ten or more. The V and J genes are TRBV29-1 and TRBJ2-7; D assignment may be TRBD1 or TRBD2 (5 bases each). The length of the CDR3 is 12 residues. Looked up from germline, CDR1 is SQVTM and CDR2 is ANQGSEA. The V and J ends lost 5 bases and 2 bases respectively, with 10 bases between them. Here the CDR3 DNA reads TGCAGCGTTTCCCGGGACCCCTACGAGCAGTACTTC. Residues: CSVSRDPYEQYF.

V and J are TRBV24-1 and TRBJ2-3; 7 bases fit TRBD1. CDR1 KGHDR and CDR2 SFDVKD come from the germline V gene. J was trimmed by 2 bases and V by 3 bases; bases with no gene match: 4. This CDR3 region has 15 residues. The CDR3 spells CATSDQTGHTDTQYF. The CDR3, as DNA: TGTGCCACCAGTGATCAGACAGGGCACACAGATACGCAGTATTTT.

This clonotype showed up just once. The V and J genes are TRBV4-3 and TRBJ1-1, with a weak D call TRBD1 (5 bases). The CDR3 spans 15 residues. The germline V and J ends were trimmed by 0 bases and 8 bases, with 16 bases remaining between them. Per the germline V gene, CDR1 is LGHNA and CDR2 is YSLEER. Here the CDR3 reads CASSQDKDSRTEAFF. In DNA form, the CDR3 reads TGCGCCAGCAGCCAAGATAAAGACAGCCGAACAGAAGCTTTCTTT.

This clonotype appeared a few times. CDR3 sequence reads: CASSMDRVSAGELFF. CDR3 in DNA: TGTGCCAGCAGTATGGACAGGGTTTCTGCCGGGGAGCTGTTTTTT. V is TRBV12-3 or TRBV12-4 and J is TRBJ2-2; 8 positions match TRBD1. The CDR3 sequence is 15 residues long. The V segment lost 5 bases and the J segment 6 bases; nucleotides outside the gene matches: 8.

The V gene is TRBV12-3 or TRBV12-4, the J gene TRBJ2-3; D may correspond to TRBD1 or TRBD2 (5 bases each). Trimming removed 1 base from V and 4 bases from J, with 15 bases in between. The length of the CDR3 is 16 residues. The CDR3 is CASSLVDRLGADTQYF. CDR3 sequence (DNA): TGTGCCAGCAGTTTAGTCGATAGACTGGGGGCAGATACGCAGTATTTT.

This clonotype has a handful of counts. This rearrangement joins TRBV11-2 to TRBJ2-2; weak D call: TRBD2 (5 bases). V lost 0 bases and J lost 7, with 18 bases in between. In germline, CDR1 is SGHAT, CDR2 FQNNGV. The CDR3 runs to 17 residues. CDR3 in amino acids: CASSLERASTLSGELFF. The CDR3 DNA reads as TGTGCCAGCAGCTTAGAAAGGGCTAGCACCCTCAGCGGGGAGCTGTTTTTT.

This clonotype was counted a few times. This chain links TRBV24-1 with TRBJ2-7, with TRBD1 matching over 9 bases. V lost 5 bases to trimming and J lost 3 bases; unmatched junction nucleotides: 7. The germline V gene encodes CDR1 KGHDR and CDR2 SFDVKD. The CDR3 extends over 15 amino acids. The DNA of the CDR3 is TGTGCCACCAGTGGAGGGGACAGGGACGGCTACGAGCAGTACTTC. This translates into CATSGGDRDGYEQYF.

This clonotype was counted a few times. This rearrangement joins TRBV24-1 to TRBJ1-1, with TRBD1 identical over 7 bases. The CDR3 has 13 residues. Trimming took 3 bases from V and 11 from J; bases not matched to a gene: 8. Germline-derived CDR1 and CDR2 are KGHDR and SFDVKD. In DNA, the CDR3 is TGTGCCACCAGTGATCAGGGGGTTCGAGGGGCTTTCTTT. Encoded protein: CATSDQGVRGAFF.

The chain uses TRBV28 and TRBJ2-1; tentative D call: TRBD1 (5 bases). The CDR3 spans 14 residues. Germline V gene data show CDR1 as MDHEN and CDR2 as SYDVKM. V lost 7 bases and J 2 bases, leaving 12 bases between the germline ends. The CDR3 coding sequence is TGTGCCAGCACTCCCCCAGGGACCTACAATGAGCAGTTCTTC. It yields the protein CASTPPGTYNEQFF.

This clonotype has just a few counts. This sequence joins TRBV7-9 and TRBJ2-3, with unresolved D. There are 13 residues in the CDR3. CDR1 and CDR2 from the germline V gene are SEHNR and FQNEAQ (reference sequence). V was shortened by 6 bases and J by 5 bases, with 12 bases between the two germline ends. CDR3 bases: TGTGCCAGCAGGCTTCTCTTGGGAGATACGCAGTATTTT. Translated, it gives CASRLLLGDTQYF.

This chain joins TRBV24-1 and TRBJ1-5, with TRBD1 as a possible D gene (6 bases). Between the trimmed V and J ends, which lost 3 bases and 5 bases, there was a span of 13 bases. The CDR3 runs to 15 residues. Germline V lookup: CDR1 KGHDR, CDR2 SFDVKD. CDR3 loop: CATSDTRGGDQPQHF. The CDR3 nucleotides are TGTGCCACCAGTGATACCAGGGGAGGGGATCAGCCCCAGCATTTT.

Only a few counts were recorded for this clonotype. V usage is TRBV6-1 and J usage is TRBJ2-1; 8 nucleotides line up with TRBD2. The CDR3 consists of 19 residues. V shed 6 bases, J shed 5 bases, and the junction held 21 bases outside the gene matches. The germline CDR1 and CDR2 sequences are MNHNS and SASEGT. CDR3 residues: CASSLESAVRGAIDNEQFF. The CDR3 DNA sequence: TGTGCCAGCAGCCTGGAAAGCGCAGTGCGGGGGGCGATCGACAATGAGCAGTTCTTC.

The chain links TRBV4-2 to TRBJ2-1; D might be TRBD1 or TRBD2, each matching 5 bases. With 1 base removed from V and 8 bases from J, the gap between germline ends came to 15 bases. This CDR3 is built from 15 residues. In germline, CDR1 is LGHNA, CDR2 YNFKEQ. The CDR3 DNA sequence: TGTGCCAGCAGCCAAGTAGAGGGCCGGGGCGATGAGCAGTTCTTC. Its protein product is CASSQVEGRGDEQFF.

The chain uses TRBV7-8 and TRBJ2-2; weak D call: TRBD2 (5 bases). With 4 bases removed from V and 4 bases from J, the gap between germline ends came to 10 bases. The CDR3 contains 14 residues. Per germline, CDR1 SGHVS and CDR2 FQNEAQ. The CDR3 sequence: CASSSTEGTGELFF. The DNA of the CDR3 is TGTGCCAGCAGCTCCACAGAGGGCACCGGGGAGCTGTTTTTT.

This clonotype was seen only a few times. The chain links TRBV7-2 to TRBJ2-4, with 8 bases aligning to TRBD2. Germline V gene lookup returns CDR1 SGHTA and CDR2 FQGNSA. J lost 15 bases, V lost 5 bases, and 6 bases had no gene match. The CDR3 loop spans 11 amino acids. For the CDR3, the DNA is TGTGCCAGCAGCGCACGGACTAGCCTGTACTTC. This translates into CASSARTSLYF.

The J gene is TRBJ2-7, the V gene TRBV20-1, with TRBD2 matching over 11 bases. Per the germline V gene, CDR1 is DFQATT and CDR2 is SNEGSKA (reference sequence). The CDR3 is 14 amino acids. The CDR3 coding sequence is TGCAGCTTACCTAGCGGGGGGTACTCCTACGAGCAGTACTTC. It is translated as CSLPSGGYSYEQYF.

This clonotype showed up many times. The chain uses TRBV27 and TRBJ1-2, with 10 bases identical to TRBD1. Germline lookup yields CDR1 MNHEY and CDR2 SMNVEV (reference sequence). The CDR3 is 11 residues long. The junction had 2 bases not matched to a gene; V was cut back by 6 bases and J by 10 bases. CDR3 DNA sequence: TGTGCCAGCAGGGGACAGGGGCACTACACCTTC. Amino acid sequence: CASRGQGHYTF.

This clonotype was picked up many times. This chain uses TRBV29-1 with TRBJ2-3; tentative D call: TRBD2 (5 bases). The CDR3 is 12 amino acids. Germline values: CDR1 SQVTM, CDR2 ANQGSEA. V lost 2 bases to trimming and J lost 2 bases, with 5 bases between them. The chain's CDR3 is CSVERDTDTQYF. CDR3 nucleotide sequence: TGCAGCGTTGAACGGGACACAGATACGCAGTATTTT.

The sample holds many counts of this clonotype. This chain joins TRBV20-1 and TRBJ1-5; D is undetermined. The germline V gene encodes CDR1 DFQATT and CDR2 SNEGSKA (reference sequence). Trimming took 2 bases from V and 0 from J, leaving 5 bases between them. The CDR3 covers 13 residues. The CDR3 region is CSARKVSNQPQHF. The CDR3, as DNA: TGCAGTGCTAGAAAAGTTAGCAATCAGCCCCAGCATTTT.

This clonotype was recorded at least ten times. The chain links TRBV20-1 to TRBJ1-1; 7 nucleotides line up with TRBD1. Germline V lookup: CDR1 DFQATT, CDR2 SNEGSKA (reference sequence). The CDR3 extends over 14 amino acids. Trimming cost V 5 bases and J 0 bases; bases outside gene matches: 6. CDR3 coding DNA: TGCAGTGCTTTAGGGGGCCCCTTGAACACTGAAGCTTTCTTT. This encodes CSALGGPLNTEAFF.

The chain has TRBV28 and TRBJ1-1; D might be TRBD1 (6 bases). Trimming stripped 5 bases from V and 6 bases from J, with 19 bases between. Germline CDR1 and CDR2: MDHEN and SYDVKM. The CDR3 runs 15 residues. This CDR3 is CASSRYRATWAEAFF. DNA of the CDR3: TGTGCCAGCAGTAGATACAGGGCCACCTGGGCTGAAGCTTTCTTT.

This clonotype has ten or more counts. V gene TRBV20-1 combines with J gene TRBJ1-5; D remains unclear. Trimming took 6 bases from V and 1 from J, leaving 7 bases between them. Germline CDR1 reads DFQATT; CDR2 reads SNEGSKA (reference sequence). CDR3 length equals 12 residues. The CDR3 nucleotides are TGCAGTGCCCAAGTCAGCAATCAGCCCCAGCATTTT. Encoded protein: CSAQVSNQPQHF.

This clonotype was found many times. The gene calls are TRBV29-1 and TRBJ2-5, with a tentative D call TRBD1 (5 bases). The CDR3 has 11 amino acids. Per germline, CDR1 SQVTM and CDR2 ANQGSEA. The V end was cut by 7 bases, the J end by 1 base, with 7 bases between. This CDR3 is CSGTGQETQYF. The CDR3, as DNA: TGCAGCGGCACAGGCCAAGAGACCCAGTACTTC.